The 13 T cell receptor beta chains below all came from one sample that was sequenced in a study of T cells after yellow fever vaccination. TCRdb recomputed calls from the 5' RACE reads with MiXCR, one row per CDR3 protein. Among a few hundred thousand distinct CDR3 sequences, roughly 3.5% were seen once, and the ten largest hold less than 25%. Source: PBMCs, taken on the day of the yellow fever booster vaccination. Receptors were obtained from a man between 18 and 35 years old who received the YFV17D yellow fever vaccine.

This clonotype was found many times. The rearrangement links TRBV18 to TRBJ2-7; the match to TRBD2 covers 11 bases. Trimming at V came to 6 bases and at J to 0 bases, leaving 1 base not matched to a gene. There are 14 residues in the CDR3. CDR1 is KGHSH and CDR2 is LQKENI in the germline V gene. The CDR3 coding sequence is TGTGCCAGCTCTGGGACTAGCGGCTCCTACGAGCAGTACTTC. It encodes CASSGTSGSYEQYF.

The table lists this clonotype with many counts. J is TRBJ1-1 and V is TRBV27; D gene unclear. This CDR3 is 14 amino acids long. Trimming removed 3 bases at V and 0 bases at J, with 8 bases between. Per the germline V gene, CDR1 is MNHEY and CDR2 is SMNVEV (reference sequence). Here the CDR3 reads CASSFGTLNTEAFF. The DNA of the CDR3 is TGTGCCAGCAGTTTCGGCACATTGAACACTGAAGCTTTCTTT.

This clonotype was seen repeatedly, ten times or more. At one of its ends the junction is not consistent with the germline gene, which may arise from a read error. The V gene is TRBV7-2, the J gene TRBJ2-5; D may be TRBD2 (5 bases). Germline V gene lookup returns CDR1 SGHTA and CDR2 FQGNSA. This CDR3 spans 13 amino acids. The DNA for the CDR3 is TGTGCCAGCAGCTCGGACTGGGGAGAGTCCCAGTACTTC. This codes for CASSSDWGESQYF. Full variable domain (remainder filled in from reference TRBV7-2 and TRBJ2-5): GAGVSQSPSNKVTEKGKDVELRCDPISGHTALYWYRQSLGQGLEFLIYFQGNSAPDKSGLPSDRFSAERTGGSVSTLTIQRTQQEDSAVYLCASSSDWGESQYFGPGTRLLVL.

This clonotype was observed a handful of times. V is TRBV5-4 and J is TRBJ1-1, with no clear D. This CDR3 has 15 residues. Trimming removed 4 bases from V and 1 base from J, with 14 bases in between. Germline loops: CDR1 SGHNT, CDR2 YYREEE (reference sequence). The CDR3 sequence is CASSRLGRKNTEAFF. The CDR3 nucleotides are TGTGCCAGCAGCCGATTAGGACGGAAGAACACTGAAGCTTTCTTT.

CDR3 DNA: TGTGCCAGCAGCCCCACCGGGTGGGGGGGCACAGATACGCAGTATTTT. Amino acid sequence: CASSPTGWGGTDTQYF. V is TRBV6-6 and J is TRBJ2-3; tentatively, D is TRBD2 (6 bases). Trimming cost V 6 bases and J 1 base, with 17 bases left between them. This CDR3 is 16 amino acids long. CDR1 is MNHNY, CDR2 SVGAGI, per germline (reference sequence).

This clonotype was recorded at least ten times. Compared with germline, one end of the junction differs, possibly owing to a read error. The chain links TRBV24-1 to TRBJ1-1; D call uncertain. This CDR3 region has 13 residues. The germline gives CDR1 KGHDR, CDR2 SFDVKD. The CDR3 DNA is TGTGCCACCAGTGATCCCTGGAACGCTGAAGCTTTCTTT. Its translation: CATSDPWNAEAFF.

This clonotype has ten or more counts. This chain links TRBV5-4 with TRBJ2-5, with 12 positions matching TRBD2. V dropped 5 bases and J dropped 5; count of bases not matched to a gene: 10. The CDR3 contains 16 residues. Per the germline V gene, CDR1 is SGHNT and CDR2 is YYREEE (reference sequence). CDR3 bases: TGTGCCAGCAGGTCTGGACTAGCGGGGACCTGGGAGACCCAGTACTTC. It specifies CASRSGLAGTWETQYF.

This clonotype has only a few counts. V and J are TRBV15 and TRBJ1-6; D unclear. Trimming removed 3 bases from V and 1 base from J, with 7 bases in between. Germline CDR1 and CDR2: LNHNV and YYDKDF (reference sequence). The CDR3 covers 15 residues. DNA of the CDR3: TGTGCCACCAGCAGCGAGGATTCCTATAATTCACCCCTCCACTTT. This codes for CATSSEDSYNSPLHF.

This clonotype was picked up many times. V is TRBV2 and J is TRBJ2-5, with D uncertain. This CDR3 contains 12 residues. V lost 3 bases and J 5 bases, leaving 7 bases between the germline ends. Germline CDR1 is SNHLY and CDR2 is FYNNEI. CDR3 residues: CASSESSETQYF. The CDR3 DNA follows: TGTGCCAGCAGTGAGAGTAGCGAGACCCAGTACTTC.

This clonotype was observed a handful of times. It is likely a read error, because the conserved phenylalanine at the end of the CDR3 is missing. Written as DNA, the CDR3 is TGTGCCAGCAGCTTAGACAGCCCCTCAAGAGATACGCAGTATTCT. This gives the protein CASSLDSPSRDTQYS. This chain connects TRBV7-2 to TRBJ2-3; D not certain. Germline CDR1 is SGHTA and CDR2 is FQGNSA. V lost 1 base and J 5 bases, leaving 13 bases between the germline ends. This CDR3 has 15 amino acids.

CDR3 bases: TGTGCCAGCAGTTTTAAGCCGGGGACATACGACGAGCAGTACGTC. Amino acids: CASSFKPGTYDEQYV. This chain uses TRBV28 with TRBJ2-7; tentative D call: TRBD1 (6 bases). V shed 3 bases and J shed 5 bases, with 17 bases lying between them. Per the germline V gene, CDR1 is MDHEN and CDR2 is SYDVKM. The CDR3 runs to 15 residues.

The V and J genes are TRBV5-1 and TRBJ2-5, with TRBD2 as a possible D gene (5 bases). The germline V and J ends were trimmed by 4 bases and 1 base, with 20 bases remaining between them. The V gene's germline CDR1 is SGHRS and CDR2 YFSETQ. The CDR3 runs 17 residues. The CDR3 spells CASSLDRLLGLQETQYF. CDR3 coding DNA: TGCGCCAGCAGCCTGGACCGTCTACTAGGACTCCAAGAGACCCAGTACTTC.

The CDR3 DNA follows: TGCGCCAGCAGCCAAGAGGGGGCGAGCAATCAGCCCCAGCATTTT. Translation gives CASSQEGASNQPQHF. The rearrangement links TRBV4-1 to TRBJ1-5, with D possibly TRBD1 on 6 matching bases. Germline V gene sequence: CDR1 MGHRA, CDR2 YSYEKL. The germline V and J ends were trimmed by 0 bases and 1 base, with 7 bases remaining between them. The CDR3 consists of 15 residues.